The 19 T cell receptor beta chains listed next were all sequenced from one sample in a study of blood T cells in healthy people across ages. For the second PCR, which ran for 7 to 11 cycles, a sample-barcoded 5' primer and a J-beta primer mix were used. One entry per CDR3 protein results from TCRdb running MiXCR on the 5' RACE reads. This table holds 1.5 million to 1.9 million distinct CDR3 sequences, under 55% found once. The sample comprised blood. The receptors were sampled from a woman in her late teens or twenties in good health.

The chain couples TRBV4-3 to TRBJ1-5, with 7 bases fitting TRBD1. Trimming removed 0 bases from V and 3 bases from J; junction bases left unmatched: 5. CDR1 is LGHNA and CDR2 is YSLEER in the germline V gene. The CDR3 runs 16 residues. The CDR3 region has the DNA TGCGCCAGCAGCCAAGATAGCAGGGGGGTCAATCAGCCCCAGCATTTT. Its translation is CASSQDSRGVNQPQHF.

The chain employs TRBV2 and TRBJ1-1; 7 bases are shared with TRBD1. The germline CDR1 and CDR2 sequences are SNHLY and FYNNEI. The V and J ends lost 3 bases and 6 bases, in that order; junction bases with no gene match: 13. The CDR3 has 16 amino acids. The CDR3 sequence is CASSDPGQRVYAEAFF. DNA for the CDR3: TGTGCCAGCAGTGACCCGGGACAGAGAGTGTACGCTGAAGCTTTCTTT.

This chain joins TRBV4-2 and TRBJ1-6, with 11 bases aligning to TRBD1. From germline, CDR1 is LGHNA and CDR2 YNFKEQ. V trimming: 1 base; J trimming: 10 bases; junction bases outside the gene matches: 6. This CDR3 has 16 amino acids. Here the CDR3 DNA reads TGTGCCAGCAGCCAAGGGGGACAGGGGGGTGGCTCACCCCTCCACTTT. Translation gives CASSQGGQGGGSPLHF.

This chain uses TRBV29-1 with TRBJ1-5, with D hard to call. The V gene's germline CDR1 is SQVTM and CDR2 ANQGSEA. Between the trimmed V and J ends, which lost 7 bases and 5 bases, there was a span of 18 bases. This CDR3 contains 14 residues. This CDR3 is CSASGRGTDQPQHF. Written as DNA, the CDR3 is TGCAGCGCCAGCGGCCGGGGAACTGATCAGCCCCAGCATTTT.

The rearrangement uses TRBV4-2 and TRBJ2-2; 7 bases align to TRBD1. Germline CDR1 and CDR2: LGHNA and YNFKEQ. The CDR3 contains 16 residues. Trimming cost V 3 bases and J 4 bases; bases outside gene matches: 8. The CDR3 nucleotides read TGTGCCAGCAGCCATAGACAGGGAATGGGCACCGGGGAGCTGTTTTTT. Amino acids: CASSHRQGMGTGELFF.

The CDR3 sequence is CASSLGGANGELFF. The CDR3 DNA sequence: TGTGCCAGCAGTTTAGGGGGGGCAAACGGGGAGCTGTTTTTT. This chain joins TRBV12-3 or TRBV12-4 and TRBJ2-2, with D perhaps being TRBD1 or TRBD2 (6 bases each). V was pared by 1 base and J by 7 bases, with 10 bases between. The CDR3 has 14 amino acids.

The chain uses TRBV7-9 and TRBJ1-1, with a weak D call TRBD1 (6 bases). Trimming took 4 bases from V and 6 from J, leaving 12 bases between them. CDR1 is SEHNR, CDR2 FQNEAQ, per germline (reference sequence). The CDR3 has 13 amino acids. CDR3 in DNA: TGTGCCAGCAGCTACAGGGTAAAGGCTGAAGCTTTCTTT. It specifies CASSYRVKAEAFF. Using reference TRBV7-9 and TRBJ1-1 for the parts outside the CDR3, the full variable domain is DTGVSQNPRHKITKRGQNVTFRCDPISEHNRLYWYRQTLGQGPEFLTYFQNEAQLEKSRLLSDRFSAERPKGSFSTLEIQRTEQGDSAMYLCASSYRVKAEAFFGQGTRLTVV.

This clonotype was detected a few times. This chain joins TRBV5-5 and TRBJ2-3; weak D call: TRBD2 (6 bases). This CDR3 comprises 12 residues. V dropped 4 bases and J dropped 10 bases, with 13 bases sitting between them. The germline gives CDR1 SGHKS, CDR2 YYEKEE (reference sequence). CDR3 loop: CASSPGLSAQYF. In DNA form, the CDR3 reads TGTGCCAGCAGCCCGGGACTCTCGGCGCAGTATTTT.

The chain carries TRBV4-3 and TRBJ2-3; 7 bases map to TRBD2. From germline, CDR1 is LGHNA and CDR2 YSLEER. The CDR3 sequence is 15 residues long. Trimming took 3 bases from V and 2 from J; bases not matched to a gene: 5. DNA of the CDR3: TGCGCCAGCAGCCAGGGCGGGGGAGTCACAGATACGCAGTATTTT. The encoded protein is CASSQGGGVTDTQYF.

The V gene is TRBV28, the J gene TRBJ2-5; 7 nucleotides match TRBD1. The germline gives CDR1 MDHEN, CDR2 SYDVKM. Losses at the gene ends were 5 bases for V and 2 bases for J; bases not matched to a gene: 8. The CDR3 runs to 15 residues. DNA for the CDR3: TGTGCCAGCAGTCTTCCCATGGGACAGCAAGAGACCCAGTACTTC. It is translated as CASSLPMGQQETQYF.

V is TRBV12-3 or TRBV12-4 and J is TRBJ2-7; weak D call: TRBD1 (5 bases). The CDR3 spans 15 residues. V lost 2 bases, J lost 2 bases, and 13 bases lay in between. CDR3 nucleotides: TGTGCCAGCAGTTTAAGGGGTTTAGGAGCCTACGAGCAGTACTTC. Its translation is CASSLRGLGAYEQYF.

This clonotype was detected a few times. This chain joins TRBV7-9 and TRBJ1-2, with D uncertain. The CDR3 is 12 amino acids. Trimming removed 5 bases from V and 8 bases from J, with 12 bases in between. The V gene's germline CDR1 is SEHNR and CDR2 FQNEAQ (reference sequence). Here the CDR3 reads CASSPQEGGYTF. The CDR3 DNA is TGTGCCAGCAGCCCCCAAGAGGGCGGCTACACCTTC.

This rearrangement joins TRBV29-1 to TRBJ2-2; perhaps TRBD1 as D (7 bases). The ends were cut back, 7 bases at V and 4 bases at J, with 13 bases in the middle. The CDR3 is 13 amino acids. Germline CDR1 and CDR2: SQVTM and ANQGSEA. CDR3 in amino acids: CSGSQGGTGELFF. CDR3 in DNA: TGCAGCGGATCGCAGGGGGGCACCGGGGAGCTGTTTTTT.

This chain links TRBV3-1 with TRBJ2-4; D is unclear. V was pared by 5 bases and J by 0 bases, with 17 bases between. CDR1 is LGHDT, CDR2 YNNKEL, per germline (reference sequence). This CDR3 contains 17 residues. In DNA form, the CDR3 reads TGTGCCAGCAGCGATTCCGCAGGTCCTCTAGCCAAAAACATTCAGTACTTC. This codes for CASSDSAGPLAKNIQYF.

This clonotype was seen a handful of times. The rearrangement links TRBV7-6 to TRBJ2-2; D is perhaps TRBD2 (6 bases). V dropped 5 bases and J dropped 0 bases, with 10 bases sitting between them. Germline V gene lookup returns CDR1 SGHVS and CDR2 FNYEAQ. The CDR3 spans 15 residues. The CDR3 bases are TGTGCCAGCAGCCCACGACTAGCGAACACCGGGGAGCTGTTTTTT. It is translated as CASSPRLANTGELFF.

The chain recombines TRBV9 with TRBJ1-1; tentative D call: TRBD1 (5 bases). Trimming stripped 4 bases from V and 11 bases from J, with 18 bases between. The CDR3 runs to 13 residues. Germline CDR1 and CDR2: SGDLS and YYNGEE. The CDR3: CASSTGLIGDAFF. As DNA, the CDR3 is TGTGCCAGCAGCACGGGACTTATAGGGGATGCTTTCTTT. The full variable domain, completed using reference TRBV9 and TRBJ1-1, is DSGVTQTPKHLITATGQRVTLRCSPRSGDLSVYWYQQSLDQGLQFLIQYYNGEERAKGNILERFSAQQFPDLHSELNLSSLELGDSALYFCASSTGLIGDAFFGQGTRLTVV.

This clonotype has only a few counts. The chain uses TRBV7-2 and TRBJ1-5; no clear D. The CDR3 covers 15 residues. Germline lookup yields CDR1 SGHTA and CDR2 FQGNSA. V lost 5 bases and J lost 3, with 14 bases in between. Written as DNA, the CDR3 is TGTGCCAGCAGCCTCTTACCGTCCAACAATCAGCCCCAGCATTTT. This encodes CASSLLPSNNQPQHF.

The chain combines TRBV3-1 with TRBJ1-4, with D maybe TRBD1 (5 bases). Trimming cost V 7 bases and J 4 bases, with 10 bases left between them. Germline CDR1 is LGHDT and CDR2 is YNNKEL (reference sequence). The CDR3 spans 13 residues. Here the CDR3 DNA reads TGTGCCAGCAACCGGCAGGGTAATGAAAAACTGTTTTTT. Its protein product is CASNRQGNEKLFF.

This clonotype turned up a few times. The CDR3 loop is CASSVWTSKGYNEQFF. The CDR3 nucleotides are TGTGCCAGCAGCGTTTGGACTAGCAAGGGATACAATGAGCAGTTCTTC. The chain has TRBV7-9 and TRBJ2-1, with 8 bases aligning to TRBD2. The V gene end was trimmed by 5 bases and the J gene end by 4 bases; junction bases not matched to a gene: 10. The CDR3 covers 16 residues. Germline CDR1 and CDR2: SEHNR and FQNEAQ (reference sequence).